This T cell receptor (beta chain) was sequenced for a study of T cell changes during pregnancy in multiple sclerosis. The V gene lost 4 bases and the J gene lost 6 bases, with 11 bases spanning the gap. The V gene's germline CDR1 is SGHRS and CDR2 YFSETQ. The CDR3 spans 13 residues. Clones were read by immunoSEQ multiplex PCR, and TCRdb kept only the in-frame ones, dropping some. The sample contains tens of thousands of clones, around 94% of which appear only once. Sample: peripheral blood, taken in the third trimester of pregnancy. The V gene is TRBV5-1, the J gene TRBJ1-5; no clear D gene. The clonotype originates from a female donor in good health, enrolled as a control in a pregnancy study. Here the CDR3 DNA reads TGCGCCAGCAGCCCCGCGGGAGGTCAGCCCCAGCATTTT. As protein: CASSPAGGQPQHF.